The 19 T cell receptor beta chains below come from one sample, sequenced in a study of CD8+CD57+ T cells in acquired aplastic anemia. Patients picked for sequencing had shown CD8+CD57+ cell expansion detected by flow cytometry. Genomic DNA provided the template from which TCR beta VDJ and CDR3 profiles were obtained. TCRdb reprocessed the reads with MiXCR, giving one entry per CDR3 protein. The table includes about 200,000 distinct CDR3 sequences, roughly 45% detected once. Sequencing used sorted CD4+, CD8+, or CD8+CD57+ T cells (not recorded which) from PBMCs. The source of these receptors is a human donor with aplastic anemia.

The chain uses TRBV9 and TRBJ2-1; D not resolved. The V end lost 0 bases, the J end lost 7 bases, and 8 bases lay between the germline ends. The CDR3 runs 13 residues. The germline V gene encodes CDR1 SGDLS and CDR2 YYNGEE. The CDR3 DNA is TGTGCCAGCAGCGTAGGGCAGTTGAATGAGCAGTTCTTC. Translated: CASSVGQLNEQFF. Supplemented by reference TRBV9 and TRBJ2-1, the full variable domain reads DSGVTQTPKHLITATGQRVTLRCSPRSGDLSVYWYQQSLDQGLQFLIQYYNGEERAKGNILERFSAQQFPDLHSELNLSSLELGDSALYFCASSVGQLNEQFFGPGTRLTVL.

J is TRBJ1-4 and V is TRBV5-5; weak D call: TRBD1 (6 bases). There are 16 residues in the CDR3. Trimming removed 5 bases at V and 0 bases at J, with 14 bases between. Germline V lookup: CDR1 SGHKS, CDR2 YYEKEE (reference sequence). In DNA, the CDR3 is TGTGCCAGCAGAGACTCAGGGGTTGCAACTAATGAAAAACTGTTTTTT. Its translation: CASRDSGVATNEKLFF.

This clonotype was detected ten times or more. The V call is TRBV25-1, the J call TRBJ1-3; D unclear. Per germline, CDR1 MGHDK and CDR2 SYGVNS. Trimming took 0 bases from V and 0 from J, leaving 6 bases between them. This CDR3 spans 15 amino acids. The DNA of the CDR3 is TGTGCCAGCAGTGAATACTGGGGCTCTGGAAACACCATATATTTT. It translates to CASSEYWGSGNTIYF.

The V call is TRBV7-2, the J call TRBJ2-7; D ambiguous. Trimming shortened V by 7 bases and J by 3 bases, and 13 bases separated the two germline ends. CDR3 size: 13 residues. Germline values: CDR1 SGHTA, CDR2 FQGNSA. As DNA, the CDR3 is TGTGCCAGCACCTCTACCCCAGGCTACGAGCAGTACTTC. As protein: CASTSTPGYEQYF.

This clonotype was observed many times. The CDR3 DNA follows: TGTGCCAGCAGCTCTCCGGGTCGCCAATTTTACGAGCAGTACTTC. Translating it yields CASSSPGRQFYEQYF. The rearrangement uses TRBV6-5 and TRBJ2-7, with no clear D. V lost 6 bases to trimming and J lost 4 bases, with 19 bases between them. The CDR3 extends over 15 amino acids. The germline gives CDR1 MNHEY, CDR2 SVGAGI.

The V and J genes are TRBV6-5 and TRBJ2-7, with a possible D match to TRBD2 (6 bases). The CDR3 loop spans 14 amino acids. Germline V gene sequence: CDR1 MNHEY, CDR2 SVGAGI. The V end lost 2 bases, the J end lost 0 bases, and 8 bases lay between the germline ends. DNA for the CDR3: TGTGCCAGCAGTTACCGACTAGTCTCCTACGAGCAGTACTTC. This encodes CASSYRLVSYEQYF.

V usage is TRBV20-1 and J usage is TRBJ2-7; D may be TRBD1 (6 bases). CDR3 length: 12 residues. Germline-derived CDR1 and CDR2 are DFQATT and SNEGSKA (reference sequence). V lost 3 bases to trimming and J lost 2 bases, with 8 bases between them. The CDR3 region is CSASPGAYEQYF. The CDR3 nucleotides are TGCAGTGCTAGTCCAGGGGCCTACGAGCAGTACTTC.

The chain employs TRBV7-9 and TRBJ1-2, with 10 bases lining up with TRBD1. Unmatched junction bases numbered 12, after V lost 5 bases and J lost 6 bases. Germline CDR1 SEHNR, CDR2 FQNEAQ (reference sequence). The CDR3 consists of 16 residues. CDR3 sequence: CASSVGGTGVGDGYTF. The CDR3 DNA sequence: TGTGCCAGCAGCGTAGGGGGGACAGGGGTTGGCGATGGCTACACCTTC.

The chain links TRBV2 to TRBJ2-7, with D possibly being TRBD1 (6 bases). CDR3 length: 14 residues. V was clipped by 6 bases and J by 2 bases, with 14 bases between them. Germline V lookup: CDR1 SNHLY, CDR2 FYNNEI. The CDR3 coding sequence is TGTGCCAGCAGGGAGGAGGACAGCACCTACGAGCAGTACTTC. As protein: CASREEDSTYEQYF.

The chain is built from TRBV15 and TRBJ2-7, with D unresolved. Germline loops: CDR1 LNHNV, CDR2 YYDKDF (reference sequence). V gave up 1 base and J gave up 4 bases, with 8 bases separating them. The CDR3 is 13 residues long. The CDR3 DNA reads TGTGCCACCAGCAGAGGCTGGGGTTACGAGCAGTACTTC. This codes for CATSRGWGYEQYF.

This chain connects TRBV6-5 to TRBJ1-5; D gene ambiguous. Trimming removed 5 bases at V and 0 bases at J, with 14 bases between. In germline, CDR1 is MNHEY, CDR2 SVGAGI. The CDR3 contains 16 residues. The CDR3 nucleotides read TGTGCCAGCAGTGAGTTTGGAGGGTATAGCAATCAGCCCCAGCATTTT. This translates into CASSEFGGYSNQPQHF.

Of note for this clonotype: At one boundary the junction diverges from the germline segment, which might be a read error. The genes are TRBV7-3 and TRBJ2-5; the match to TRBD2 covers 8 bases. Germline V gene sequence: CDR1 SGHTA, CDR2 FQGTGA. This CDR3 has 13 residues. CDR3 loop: CASSLSGSETQCF. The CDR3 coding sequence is TGTGCCAGCAGCTTGAGCGGGAGCGAGACCCAGTGCTTC.

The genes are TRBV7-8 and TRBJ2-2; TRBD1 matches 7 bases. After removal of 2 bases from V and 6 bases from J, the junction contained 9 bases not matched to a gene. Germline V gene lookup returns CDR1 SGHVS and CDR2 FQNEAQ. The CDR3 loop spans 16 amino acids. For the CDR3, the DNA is TGTGCCAGCAGCTTAAGAGACAGGGTGGGGGCCGGGGAGCTGTTTTTT. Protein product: CASSLRDRVGAGELFF.

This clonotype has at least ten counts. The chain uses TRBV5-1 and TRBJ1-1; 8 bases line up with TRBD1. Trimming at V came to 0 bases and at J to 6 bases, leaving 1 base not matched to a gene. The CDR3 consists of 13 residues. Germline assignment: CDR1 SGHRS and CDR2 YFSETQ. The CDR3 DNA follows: TGCGCCAGCAGCTTGGAGGGACAGGCTGAAGCTTTCTTT. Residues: CASSLEGQAEAFF.

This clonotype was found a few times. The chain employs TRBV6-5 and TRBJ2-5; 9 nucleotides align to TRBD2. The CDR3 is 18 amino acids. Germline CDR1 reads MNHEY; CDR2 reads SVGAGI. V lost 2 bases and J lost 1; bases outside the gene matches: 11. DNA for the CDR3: TGTGCCAGCAGTTACCACGGCGGCGGGGGGGGCCTCCAAGAGACCCAGTACTTC. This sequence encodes CASSYHGGGGGLQETQYF.

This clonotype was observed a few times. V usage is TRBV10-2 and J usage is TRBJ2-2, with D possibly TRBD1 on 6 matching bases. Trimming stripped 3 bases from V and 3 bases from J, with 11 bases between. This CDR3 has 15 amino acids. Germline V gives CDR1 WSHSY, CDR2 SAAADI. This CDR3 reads CASSDGQRYTGELFF. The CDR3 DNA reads TGCGCCAGCAGTGACGGACAGAGATACACCGGGGAGCTGTTTTTT.

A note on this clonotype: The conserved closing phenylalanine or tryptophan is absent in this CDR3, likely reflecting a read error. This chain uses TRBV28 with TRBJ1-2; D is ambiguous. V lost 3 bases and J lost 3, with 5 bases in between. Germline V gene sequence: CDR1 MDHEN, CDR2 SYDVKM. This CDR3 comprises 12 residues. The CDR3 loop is CASSFADYGYTL. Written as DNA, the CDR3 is TGTGCCAGCAGTTTCGCAGACTATGGCTACACCCTC.

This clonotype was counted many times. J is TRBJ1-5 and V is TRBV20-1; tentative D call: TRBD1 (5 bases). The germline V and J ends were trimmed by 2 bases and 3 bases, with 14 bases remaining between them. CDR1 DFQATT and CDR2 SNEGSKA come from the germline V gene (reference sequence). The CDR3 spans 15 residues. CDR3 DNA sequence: TGCAGTGCTAGATCCCCCCAAGGGGCCAATCAGCCCCAGCATTTT. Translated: CSARSPQGANQPQHF.

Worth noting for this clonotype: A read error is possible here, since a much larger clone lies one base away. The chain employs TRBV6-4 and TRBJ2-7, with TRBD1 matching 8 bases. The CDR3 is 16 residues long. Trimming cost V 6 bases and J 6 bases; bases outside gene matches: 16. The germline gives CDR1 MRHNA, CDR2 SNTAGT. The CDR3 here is CASRTPGQANLAEQYF. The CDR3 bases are TGTGCCAGCAGGACACCGGGACAGGCGAACCTGGCCGAGCAGTACTTC.